Presented here are 9 T cell receptor beta chains from one specimen sequenced in a study of blood T cells in healthy people across ages. Combining a sample-barcoded 5' primer with a J-beta primer mix, a second PCR ran for roughly 6 to 11 cycles. One entry per CDR3 protein, called by TCRdb with MiXCR from the 5' RACE reads. The sample shows 1,800,000 or so distinct CDR3 sequences, approximately 40% of them seen only once. Sequencing was done on a sample of blood. These receptors came from a human donor in good health.

This rearrangement joins TRBV5-6 to TRBJ1-4; tentative D call: TRBD1 (6 bases). This CDR3 spans 14 amino acids. CDR1 and CDR2 (germline): SGHDT, YYEEEE. The V end was cut by 0 bases, the J end by 8 bases, with 11 bases between. For the CDR3, the DNA is TGTGCCAGCAGCTTGGATCTACAGGGAGAAAAACTGTTTTTT. This gives the protein CASSLDLQGEKLFF.

The chain combines TRBV6-2 or TRBV6-3 with TRBJ1-5, with D possibly matching TRBD1 (6 bases). The CDR3 has 14 amino acids. The germline gives CDR1 MNHEY, CDR2 SVGEGT. The ends were cut back, 8 bases at V and 1 base at J, with 12 bases in the middle. The CDR3 region is CASGSQGSNQPQHF. CDR3 nucleotide sequence: TGTGCCAGCGGTAGCCAGGGGAGCAATCAGCCCCAGCATTTT.

This chain connects TRBV15 to TRBJ1-2, with no clear D. Trimming stripped 0 bases from V and 6 bases from J, with 11 bases between. Germline CDR1 is LNHNV and CDR2 is YYDKDF (reference sequence). The CDR3 runs 14 residues. Written as DNA, the CDR3 is TGTGCCACCAGCAGAGATTACTCCCGGAATGGCTACACCTTC. Its protein product is CATSRDYSRNGYTF.

This clonotype was seen only a few times. The J gene is TRBJ2-5, the V gene TRBV29-1, with 10 bases lining up with TRBD1. The CDR3 is made up of 13 amino acids. The germline CDR1 and CDR2 sequences are SQVTM and ANQGSEA. Losses at the gene ends were 5 bases for V and 11 bases for J; bases not matched to a gene: 11. The CDR3 here is CSVKGQGIGEQYF. The CDR3 region has the DNA TGCAGCGTTAAGGGACAGGGGATTGGAGAGCAGTACTTC.

The chain couples TRBV29-1 to TRBJ1-1; the match to TRBD1 covers 9 bases. The ends lost 3 bases at V and 7 bases at J; junction bases unmatched: 3. The CDR3 consists of 12 residues. Germline V CDR1 and CDR2: SQVTM, ANQGSEA. CDR3 nucleotide sequence: TGCAGCGTTGATGGGACAGGGCTTGAAGCTTTCTTT. It codes for CSVDGTGLEAFF.

This chain connects TRBV29-1 to TRBJ1-2; D remains ambiguous. The V gene's germline CDR1 is SQVTM and CDR2 ANQGSEA. This CDR3 contains 15 residues. V gave up 3 bases and J gave up 6 bases, with 20 bases separating them. The CDR3 region has the DNA TGCAGCGTTGACGAGCGCCTGGACGTCTGGCATGGCTACACCTTC. Translation: CSVDERLDVWHGYTF.

The CDR3 region is CASTGRFNEKLFF. The CDR3 DNA is TGTGCCAGCACGGGCAGGTTTAATGAAAAACTGTTTTTT. This chain links TRBV2 with TRBJ1-4, with no clear D. This CDR3 contains 13 residues. Trimming removed 7 bases at V and 4 bases at J, with 10 bases between. Germline values: CDR1 SNHLY, CDR2 FYNNEI.

The chain uses TRBV4-3 and TRBJ2-2, with 11 bases identical to TRBD2. Looked up from germline, CDR1 is LGHNA and CDR2 is YSLEER. The CDR3 is made up of 20 amino acids. J was trimmed by 4 bases and V by 1 base; bases with no gene match: 14. CDR3 nucleotide sequence: TGCGCCAGCAGCCAAGGGTGGGTTGCTAGCGGGGGGTCTATCACCGGGGAGCTGTTTTTT. Translated: CASSQGWVASGGSITGELFF.

This chain links TRBV28 with TRBJ1-1, with TRBD1 as a possible D gene (5 bases). Germline CDR1 and CDR2: MDHEN and SYDVKM. Trimming stripped 5 bases from V and 11 bases from J, with 18 bases between. The CDR3 extends over 13 amino acids. The CDR3 region has the DNA TGTGCCAGCAGTCCCCCAGGGCATTGGAGGGCTTTCTTT. Amino acid sequence: CASSPPGHWRAFF.